Following are 24 T cell receptor beta chains from one sample sequenced in a study of T cell responses to AZD1222 COVID-19 vaccine. The table came from immunoSEQ multiplex PCR; TCRdb's copy has only in-frame clones and leaves some out. This table holds 90,000 to 150,000 clones, 80% to 90% found once. The sample here was peripheral blood, taken 28 days after the second AZD1222 dose. The receptors shown here come from an adult who received the AZD1222 COVID-19 vaccine.

The V and J genes are TRBV11-2 and TRBJ2-5; D gene unclear. The V gene's germline CDR1 is SGHAT and CDR2 FQNNGV. The CDR3 runs to 14 residues. Trimming removed 5 bases from V and 1 base from J, with 11 bases in between. CDR3 sequence reads: CASSLVMVQETQYF. DNA for the CDR3: TGTGCCAGCAGCCTCGTCATGGTCCAAGAGACCCAGTACTTC.

This clone was seen more than once but under ten times. The CDR3 region is CASSSPAQGAYEQYF. In DNA, the CDR3 is TGTGCCAGCAGCTCCCCCGCACAGGGTGCCTACGAGCAGTACTTC. The rearrangement joins TRBV7-6 to TRBJ2-7; D is perhaps TRBD1 (6 bases). The ends were cut back, 4 bases at V and 2 bases at J, with 15 bases in the middle. This CDR3 region has 15 residues. Germline V gene data show CDR1 as SGHVS and CDR2 as FNYEAQ.

Only one count was recorded for this clone. The chain employs TRBV9 and TRBJ1-2; TRBD1 matches 7 bases. Looked up from germline, CDR1 is SGDLS and CDR2 is YYNGEE. V lost 4 bases and J lost 4; bases outside the gene matches: 7. The CDR3 contains 14 residues. CDR3 in amino acids: CASSLQDRPYGYTF. The CDR3 coding sequence is TGTGCCAGCAGCCTCCAGGACAGGCCCTATGGCTACACCTTC. Full variable domain (missing parts from reference TRBV9 and TRBJ1-2): DSGVTQTPKHLITATGQRVTLRCSPRSGDLSVYWYQQSLDQGLQFLIQYYNGEERAKGNILERFSAQQFPDLHSELNLSSLELGDSALYFCASSLQDRPYGYTFGSGTRLTVV.

The chain couples TRBV7-8 to TRBJ2-3; TRBD2 matches 9 bases. This CDR3 has 18 amino acids. The junction had 10 bases not matched to a gene; V was cut back by 0 bases and J by 3 bases. Germline assignment: CDR1 SGHVS and CDR2 FQNEAQ. For the CDR3, the DNA is TGTGCCAGCAGCTTAGCGTCGGCTAGCGGGGAGGGAACAGATACGCAGTATTTT. Its protein product is CASSLASASGEGTDTQYF. Combining the CDR3 with reference TRBV7-8 and TRBJ2-3 gives the whole variable domain GAGVSQSPRYKVAKRGQDVALRCDPISGHVSLFWYQQALGQGPEFLTYFQNEAQLDKSGLPSDRFFAERPEGSVSTLKIQRTQQEDSAVYLCASSLASASGEGTDTQYFGPGTRLTVL.

Regarding this clone: Other DNA sequences in the sample encode the same CDR3. This chain uses TRBV9 with TRBJ2-1, with D uncertain. This CDR3 is 15 amino acids long. Germline CDR1 is SGDLS and CDR2 is YYNGEE. Trimming took off 3 bases at V and 0 bases at J, with 10 bases between the two ends. This CDR3 is CASSASGSSYNEQFF. CDR3 sequence (DNA): TGTGCCAGCAGCGCCTCAGGAAGCTCCTACAATGAGCAGTTCTTC.

The chain couples TRBV5-1 to TRBJ1-4, with D unresolved. V was shortened by 1 base and J by 2 bases, with 9 bases between the two germline ends. The CDR3 has 15 amino acids. From germline, CDR1 is SGHRS and CDR2 YFSETQ. CDR3 in amino acids: CASSLLTGTNEKLFF. CDR3 coding DNA: TGCGCCAGCAGCTTGCTAACGGGCACTAATGAAAAACTGTTTTTT.

The count of this clone is one. This chain links TRBV4-1 with TRBJ2-7; TRBD2 matches at 7 bases. CDR3 length: 17 amino acids. V shed 4 bases, J shed 1 base, and the junction held 13 bases outside the gene matches. Germline V lookup: CDR1 MGHRA, CDR2 YSYEKL. The CDR3 nucleotides are TGCGCCAGCAGCCTGTCTGCGGAGCGGGGCGTATCCTACGAGCAGTACTTC. This encodes CASSLSAERGVSYEQYF.

The chain combines TRBV11-2 with TRBJ2-7, with D maybe TRBD2 (6 bases). The CDR3 is 14 residues long. V dropped 5 bases and J dropped 3 bases, with 14 bases sitting between them. CDR1 is SGHAT, CDR2 FQNNGV, per germline. CDR3 sequence (DNA): TGTGCCAGCAGCCCCGGGACTGGGCGCTACGAGCAGTACTTC. Translation: CASSPGTGRYEQYF.

J is TRBJ2-7 and V is TRBV2, with TRBD1 matching 8 bases. The CDR3 covers 12 residues. In germline, CDR1 is SNHLY, CDR2 FYNNEI. J gave up 5 bases and V 7 bases, and 4 bases lay outside the gene matches. The CDR3 coding sequence is TGTGCCAGCAAAGACAGGGGCGACGAGCAGTACTTC. This sequence encodes CASKDRGDEQYF.

This clone has a single count. The chain is built from TRBV11-3 and TRBJ2-7; tentatively, D is TRBD2 (6 bases). V shed 6 bases and J shed 1 base, with 22 bases lying between them. Germline CDR1 and CDR2: SGHNT and YENEEA. This CDR3 comprises 17 residues. The CDR3 DNA reads TGTGCCAGCAGTCAAGAGGGACTTTCTTCGGGATCCTACGAGCAGTACTTC. It encodes CASSQEGLSSGSYEQYF.

This clone was seen a single time. This chain uses TRBV3-1 (or the pseudogene TRBV3-2) with TRBJ1-5; possible D gene TRBD1, 5 bases. Germline values: CDR1 LGHDT, CDR2 YNNKEL (reference sequence). The CDR3 sequence is 15 residues long. V lost 0 bases, J lost 7 bases, and 13 bases lay in between. The CDR3 DNA is TGTGCCAGCAGCCAAGATTGGAGGGGCGGGCAGCCCCAGCATTTT. Translation: CASSQDWRGGQPQHF.

The chain has TRBV12-2 and TRBJ2-1; the D call TRBD2 from the table was never checked on the DNA. TRBV12-2 has pseudogene status. This CDR3 is built from 16 residues. The CDR3, as DNA: TGTGCAAGTCGGTCCGCTTTAGTGGAGCCGGTCGGTGAGCAGTTCTTC. Translated, it gives CASRSALVEPVGEQFF.

The chain uses TRBV4-1 and TRBJ2-7; D is unresolved. The germline V gene encodes CDR1 MGHRA and CDR2 YSYEKL. V was cut by 4 bases and J by 3 bases, with 7 bases left in between. The CDR3 contains 12 residues. CDR3: CASSPDGYEQYF. CDR3 DNA: TGCGCCAGCAGCCCGGACGGCTACGAGCAGTACTTC.

The chain's CDR3 is CASNLQGAADEQYF. The CDR3 bases are TGTGCCAGCAACCTACAGGGGGCGGCCGACGAGCAGTACTTC. The V call is TRBV6-5, the J call TRBJ2-7; the match to TRBD1 covers 9 bases. V was clipped by 7 bases and J by 5 bases; unmatched bases: 9. CDR3 length equals 14 residues. The V gene's germline CDR1 is MNHEY and CDR2 SVGAGI.

This chain joins TRBV18 and TRBJ2-7; weak D call: TRBD2 (6 bases). V lost 2 bases to trimming and J lost 6 bases, with 14 bases between them. The CDR3 consists of 14 residues. Looked up from germline, CDR1 is KGHSH and CDR2 is LQKENI. The CDR3 DNA is TGTGCCAGCTCACCAGGAGGGGTTGGGGGCGAGCAGTACTTC. Translation: CASSPGGVGGEQYF. Drawing the rest from reference TRBV18 and TRBJ2-7, the complete variable domain is NAGVMQNPRHLVRRRGQEARLRCSPMKGHSHVYWYRQLPEEGLKFMVYLQKENIIDESGMPKERFSAEFPKEGPSILRIQQVVRGDSAAYFCASSPGGVGGEQYFGPGTRLTVT.

The gene calls are TRBV6-5 and TRBJ2-2; the D gene is possibly TRBD2 (7 bases). V gave up 7 bases and J gave up 4 bases, with 16 bases separating them. CDR1 is MNHEY, CDR2 SVGAGI, per germline. The CDR3 is 15 amino acids. The CDR3 coding sequence is TGTGCCAGCACCCCGGGGGGCGCCGGCACCGGGGAGCTGTTTTTT. It specifies CASTPGGAGTGELFF.

This clone came up once. The V and J genes are TRBV19 and TRBJ1-2; no clear D. CDR1 is LNHDA and CDR2 is SQIVND in the germline V gene (reference sequence). This CDR3 region has 11 residues. V lost 5 bases to trimming and J lost 3 bases, with 4 bases between them. The CDR3 DNA sequence: TGTGCCAGTAGTGACCACTATGGCTACACCTTC. This sequence encodes CASSDHYGYTF.

The J gene is TRBJ2-1, the V gene TRBV9; D possibly corresponds to TRBD2 (6 bases). Looked up from germline, CDR1 is SGDLS and CDR2 is YYNGEE. Trimming took 2 bases from V and 5 from J, leaving 8 bases between them. CDR3 length: 13 amino acids. The CDR3 DNA reads TGTGCCAGCAGCGTTAGCGGAAACAATGAGCAGTTCTTC. This sequence encodes CASSVSGNNEQFF.

In this sample, this clone turned up once. The chain joins TRBV4-1 to TRBJ1-2, with unresolved D. Germline lookup yields CDR1 MGHRA and CDR2 YSYEKL. The V end lost 1 base, the J end lost 8 bases, and 8 bases lay between the germline ends. CDR3 size: 12 residues. The CDR3 coding sequence is TGCGCCAGCAGCCAAGCGGGCCCCGGCTACACCTTC. Translating gives CASSQAGPGYTF.

The rearrangement joins TRBV28 to TRBJ2-7; the match to TRBD2 covers 15 bases. The trim removed 7 bases at V and 6 bases at J, leaving 7 bases unmatched. Germline V gene lookup returns CDR1 MDHEN and CDR2 SYDVKM. The CDR3 totals 15 residues. CDR3 region: CASTKGLAGGSEQYF. CDR3 DNA: TGTGCCAGCACAAAGGGACTAGCGGGAGGCAGCGAGCAGTACTTC.

The V and J genes are TRBV5-1 and TRBJ1-2; TRBD1 matches at 8 bases. The germline CDR1 and CDR2 sequences are SGHRS and YFSETQ. Losses at the gene ends were 1 base for V and 8 bases for J; bases not matched to a gene: 10. The CDR3 covers 15 residues. CDR3 loop: CASSLYWDRLRGYTF. The CDR3 nucleotides are TGCGCCAGCAGCTTGTATTGGGACAGGCTTCGCGGCTACACCTTC.

The chain couples TRBV7-4 to TRBJ2-7, with TRBD2 matching 8 bases. The CDR3 loop spans 19 amino acids. CDR1 is SGHVT, CDR2 SQSDAQ, per germline. V was pared by 4 bases and J by 0 bases, with 17 bases of the junction left unmatched. The CDR3 sequence is CASSSLTGGRLKSSYEQYF. The CDR3 nucleotides read TGTGCCAGCAGCTCCCTGACGGGCGGGAGGTTAAAAAGCTCCTACGAGCAGTACTTC.

The CDR3, as DNA: TGTGCCAGCAGCCATCCTGGAGAGGGGTACGAGCAGTACTTC. Translated: CASSHPGEGYEQYF. The chain joins TRBV4-2 to TRBJ2-7; D tentatively reads TRBD1 or TRBD2 (5 bases each). Per germline, CDR1 LGHNA and CDR2 YNFKEQ. This CDR3 is built from 14 residues. V gave up 3 bases and J gave up 4 bases, with 13 bases separating them.

The chain combines TRBV11-3 with TRBJ2-7; 8 bases agree with TRBD1. CDR1 and CDR2 from the germline V gene are SGHNT and YENEEA. The V segment lost 5 bases and the J segment 1 base; nucleotides outside the gene matches: 10. The CDR3 has 16 residues. The CDR3 DNA follows: TGTGCCAGCAGCGCCCCGCCGGGACAGGCATCCTACGAGCAGTACTTC. Protein product: CASSAPPGQASYEQYF.